These 25 T cell receptor beta chains were all obtained from the same sample, sequenced in a study of blood T cell repertoires in COVID-19. Assay used: immunoSEQ multiplex PCR; TCRdb lists only in-frame clones, some missing. This table holds about 280,000 clones, approximately 90% found once. Sequencing was performed on peripheral blood. The origin of the receptors is a woman aged 30 to 39 with active or convalescent COVID-19.

V gene TRBV18 combines with J gene TRBJ2-5; D is ambiguous. The germline gives CDR1 KGHSH, CDR2 LQKENI. The CDR3 runs 13 residues. V shed 2 bases and J shed 4 bases, with 8 bases lying between them. This CDR3 is CASSPVVGETQYF. The CDR3 region has the DNA TGTGCCAGCTCACCAGTCGTCGGAGAGACCCAGTACTTC. Full variable domain (outside the CDR3, taken from reference TRBV18 and TRBJ2-5): NAGVMQNPRHLVRRRGQEARLRCSPMKGHSHVYWYRQLPEEGLKFMVYLQKENIIDESGMPKERFSAEFPKEGPSILRIQQVVRGDSAAYFCASSPVVGETQYFGPGTRLLVL.

V usage is TRBV11-2 and J usage is TRBJ2-7; D ambiguous. The CDR3 consists of 13 residues. Germline V gene sequence: CDR1 SGHAT, CDR2 FQNNGV. The V end was cut by 5 bases, the J end by 7 bases, with 15 bases between. CDR3 DNA sequence: TGTGCCAGCAGCGACTTAGGTCTCCCTGAGCAGTACTTC. Its protein is CASSDLGLPEQYF.

V is TRBV2 and J is TRBJ2-3; perhaps TRBD1 as D (7 bases). Trimming took 5 bases from V and 13 from J, leaving 16 bases between them. Germline V gives CDR1 SNHLY, CDR2 FYNNEI. The CDR3 is 12 residues long. CDR3 residues: CASSYAEGAKYF. As DNA, the CDR3 is TGTGCCAGCAGTTACGCGGAGGGGGCTAAGTATTTT.

CDR3 sequence: CASSSGTYNEQFF. CDR3 DNA sequence: TGTGCCAGCAGTTCCGGGACATACAATGAGCAGTTCTTC. The rearrangement joins TRBV2 to TRBJ2-1; a possible D gene is TRBD1 (6 bases). CDR1 and CDR2 from the germline V gene are SNHLY and FYNNEI. The V end was cut by 5 bases, the J end by 4 bases, with 9 bases between. The CDR3 length is 13 residues.

The rearrangement joins TRBV7-2 to TRBJ2-7; 10 bases line up with TRBD1. This CDR3 has 14 amino acids. The germline V gene encodes CDR1 SGHTA and CDR2 FQGNSA. Losses at the gene ends were 5 bases for V and 6 bases for J; bases not matched to a gene: 7. Here the CDR3 DNA reads TGTGCCAGCAGCCTGCCGGGACAGGGGTCCGAGCAGTACTTC. This translates into CASSLPGQGSEQYF.

The chain links TRBV5-1 to TRBJ2-5, with 8 bases lining up with TRBD2. The germline gives CDR1 SGHRS, CDR2 YFSETQ. This CDR3 has 14 residues. Trimming at V came to 0 bases and at J to 5 bases, leaving 3 bases not matched to a gene. The DNA for the CDR3 is TGCGCCAGCAGCTTGGGGGGACTAGTGGAGACCCAGTACTTC. Encoded protein: CASSLGGLVETQYF.

The chain is built from TRBV4-1 and TRBJ1-2; D is undetermined. V lost 0 bases, J lost 1 base, and 12 bases lay in between. Germline-derived CDR1 and CDR2 are MGHRA and YSYEKL. The CDR3 is made up of 16 amino acids. The CDR3 protein is CASSQEPTQVNYGYTF. CDR3 nucleotide sequence: TGCGCCAGCAGCCAAGAACCCACGCAGGTTAACTATGGCTACACCTTC.

This chain uses TRBV6-2 or TRBV6-3 with TRBJ2-7, with 9 nucleotides matching TRBD2. The CDR3 has 15 amino acids. V was clipped by 6 bases and J by 2 bases; unmatched bases: 8. The germline CDR1 and CDR2 sequences are MNHEY and SVGEGT. As DNA, the CDR3 is TGTGCCAGCAGCCGATATAGCGGGGGAACCTACGAGCAGTACTTC. Encoded protein: CASSRYSGGTYEQYF.

This sequence joins TRBV7-2 and TRBJ1-2; D is possibly TRBD1 (5 bases). V lost 1 base to trimming and J lost 4 bases, with 13 bases between them. This CDR3 is built from 15 residues. Germline CDR1 reads SGHTA; CDR2 reads FQGNSA. The CDR3 nucleotides read TGTGCCAGCAGCTTAGGTGGGACTACGGGCTATGGCTACACCTTC. It translates to CASSLGGTTGYGYTF.

V gene TRBV7-8 combines with J gene TRBJ1-2, with TRBD1 identical over 8 bases. V trimming: 5 bases; J trimming: 5 bases; junction bases outside the gene matches: 19. This CDR3 region has 18 residues. Germline assignment: CDR1 SGHVS and CDR2 FQNEAQ. The CDR3 region has the DNA TGTGCCAGCAGCCCTAATAGACCGGGACAGGACCCCAATTATGGCTACACCTTC. It encodes CASSPNRPGQDPNYGYTF.

The rearrangement joins TRBV15 to TRBJ1-1; no clear D. V lost 3 bases to trimming and J lost 1 base, with 12 bases between them. Germline V gives CDR1 LNHNV, CDR2 YYDKDF (reference sequence). This CDR3 has 15 amino acids. The DNA for the CDR3 is TGTGCCACCAGCAGGGGAGGTTCATGGAACACTGAAGCTTTCTTT. It translates to CATSRGGSWNTEAFF.

The rearrangement joins TRBV4-3 to TRBJ1-6; D possibly corresponds to TRBD1 (6 bases). V was clipped by 0 bases and J by 5 bases, with 14 bases between them. CDR1 is LGHNA and CDR2 is YSLEER in the germline V gene. The length of the CDR3 is 17 residues. CDR3 region: CASSQDSAGANNSPLHF. In DNA form, the CDR3 reads TGCGCCAGCAGCCAAGATTCGGCAGGGGCGAATAATTCACCCCTCCACTTT.

This clone was picked up one time. This rearrangement joins TRBV2 to TRBJ1-4; the D is unclear. The V end lost 3 bases, the J end lost 7 bases, and 12 bases lay between the germline ends. Germline V gene data show CDR1 as SNHLY and CDR2 as FYNNEI. CDR3 length: 14 amino acids. The CDR3 coding sequence is TGTGCCAGCAGTGATTTTAAATCTAGTGAAAAACTGTTTTTT. It yields the protein CASSDFKSSEKLFF.

CDR3 nucleotides: TGCGCCAGCAGCTTGGCGGAGGGGGCCAACAATGAGCAGTTCTTC. It is translated as CASSLAEGANNEQFF. The chain links TRBV5-1 to TRBJ2-1, with D possibly TRBD1 on 7 matching bases. The CDR3 covers 15 residues. Germline CDR1 reads SGHRS; CDR2 reads YFSETQ. Trimming took off 0 bases at V and 5 bases at J, with 12 bases between the two ends.

This clone is a singleton in its sample. The chain joins TRBV18 to TRBJ2-7; TRBD2 aligns across 8 bases. CDR1 KGHSH and CDR2 LQKENI come from the germline V gene. V was clipped by 1 base and J by 4 bases; unmatched bases: 3. This CDR3 comprises 14 residues. For the CDR3, the DNA is TGTGCCAGCTCACCACGGGGACTAGTGTACGAGCAGTACTTC. Encoded protein: CASSPRGLVYEQYF.

V is TRBV5-8 and J is TRBJ1-5; no clear D gene. Per germline, CDR1 SGHTS and CDR2 YDEGEE. V was trimmed by 0 bases and J by 7 bases, leaving 14 bases between them. The CDR3 has 15 residues. As DNA, the CDR3 is TGTGCCAGCAGCTTGGGGCAGGTACCGGGACAGCCCCAGCATTTT. As protein: CASSLGQVPGQPQHF.

V is TRBV6-2 or TRBV6-3 and J is TRBJ2-2; 7 nucleotides align to TRBD1. Trimming took 2 bases from V and 2 from J; bases not matched to a gene: 2. The CDR3 covers 15 residues. From germline, CDR1 is MNHEY and CDR2 SVGEGT. The CDR3 is CASSYGQDNTGELFF. CDR3 sequence (DNA): TGTGCCAGCAGTTACGGACAGGACAACACCGGGGAGCTGTTTTTT.

The chain is built from TRBV5-1 and TRBJ1-2, with TRBD1 matching over 10 bases. The CDR3 is 17 amino acids. From germline, CDR1 is SGHRS and CDR2 YFSETQ. After removal of 4 bases from V and 3 bases from J, the junction contained 12 bases not matched to a gene. For the CDR3, the DNA is TGCGCCAGCAGCCCCCGGGACAGGGGACTTGTAGACTATGGCTACACCTTC. Translating it yields CASSPRDRGLVDYGYTF.

This chain uses TRBV28 with TRBJ1-5; 7 nucleotides align to TRBD1. This CDR3 is 13 amino acids long. Trimming removed 8 bases from V and 6 bases from J; junction bases left unmatched: 7. CDR1 and CDR2 from the germline V gene are MDHEN and SYDVKM. This CDR3 is CASPRQGSQPQHF. The CDR3 DNA follows: TGTGCCAGCCCTCGACAGGGCAGTCAGCCCCAGCATTTT.

V usage is TRBV6-5 and J usage is TRBJ2-1, with a weak D call TRBD2 (6 bases). CDR1 MNHEY and CDR2 SVGAGI come from the germline V gene. The CDR3 extends over 15 amino acids. The ends were cut back, 4 bases at V and 8 bases at J, with 18 bases in the middle. The CDR3 region has the DNA TGTGCCAGCAGTTTTTATGGACTGGAGGGAGATGAGCAGTTCTTC. As protein: CASSFYGLEGDEQFF.

Points on this clone: The same CDR3 also results from other DNA sequences found in this sample. The V call is TRBV7-8, the J call TRBJ2-5; D is unclear. V lost 5 bases to trimming and J lost 2 bases, with 3 bases between them. Germline V CDR1 and CDR2: SGHVS, FQNEAQ. The CDR3 extends over 11 amino acids. CDR3 sequence (DNA): TGTGCCAGCAGCCCGCAAGAGACCCAGTACTTC. Its protein product is CASSPQETQYF.

This chain connects TRBV19 to TRBJ1-2, with 11 bases fitting TRBD1. The V and J ends lost 5 bases and 6 bases, in that order; junction bases with no gene match: 5. Germline V lookup: CDR1 LNHDA, CDR2 SQIVND (reference sequence). The CDR3 spans 14 residues. The CDR3 loop is CASSRTGGVHGYTF. CDR3 DNA sequence: TGTGCCAGTAGTCGGACAGGGGGCGTTCATGGCTACACCTTC.

This clone was counted a single time. The CDR3 DNA reads as TGTGCCAGTAGAGACACCTTAAGCTCTGGAAACACCATATATTTT. Translated, it gives CASRDTLSSGNTIYF. The chain combines TRBV6-5 with TRBJ1-3, with D hard to call. Trimming cost V 9 bases and J 0 bases, with 15 bases left between them. The germline CDR1 and CDR2 sequences are MNHEY and SVGAGI. The CDR3 is 15 amino acids.

The chain uses TRBV5-1 and TRBJ2-1; TRBD1 might be the D (6 bases). The CDR3 is 15 amino acids. The V gene's germline CDR1 is SGHRS and CDR2 YFSETQ. The ends were cut back, 0 bases at V and 5 bases at J, with 12 bases in the middle. CDR3 protein: CASSLGNYRDNEQFF. The CDR3 bases are TGCGCCAGCAGCTTGGGGAACTACAGGGACAATGAGCAGTTCTTC.

The gene calls are TRBV9 and TRBJ2-1; 11 bases match TRBD2. V lost 4 bases, J lost 10 bases, and 4 bases stayed unmatched. Per the germline V gene, CDR1 is SGDLS and CDR2 is YYNGEE. The CDR3 runs to 13 residues. The CDR3 protein is CASSPRLAGEQFF. CDR3 coding DNA: TGTGCCAGCAGCCCCCGACTAGCGGGGGAGCAGTTCTTC. Variable domain in full (rest from reference TRBV9 and TRBJ2-1): DSGVTQTPKHLITATGQRVTLRCSPRSGDLSVYWYQQSLDQGLQFLIQYYNGEERAKGNILERFSAQQFPDLHSELNLSSLELGDSALYFCASSPRLAGEQFFGPGTRLTVL.